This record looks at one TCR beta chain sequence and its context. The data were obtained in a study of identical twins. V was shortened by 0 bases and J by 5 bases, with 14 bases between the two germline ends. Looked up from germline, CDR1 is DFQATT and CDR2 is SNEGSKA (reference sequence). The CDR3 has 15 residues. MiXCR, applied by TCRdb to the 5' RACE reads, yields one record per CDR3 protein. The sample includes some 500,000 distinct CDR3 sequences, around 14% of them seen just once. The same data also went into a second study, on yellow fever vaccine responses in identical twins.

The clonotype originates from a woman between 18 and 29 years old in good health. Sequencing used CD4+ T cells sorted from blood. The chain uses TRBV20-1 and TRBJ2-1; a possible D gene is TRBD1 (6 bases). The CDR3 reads CSARDLMGTNNEQFF. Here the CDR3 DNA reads TGCAGTGCTAGAGACCTCATGGGGACAAACAATGAGCAGTTCTTC.